Presented here are 18 T cell receptor beta chains from one specimen sequenced in a study of beta chain features in type 1 diabetes. Points from the study as a whole: Researchers report that Type 1 diabetes patients had moderately but significantly shorter TCRB CDR3s across all four CD4+ subsets.

Reverse transcription of all isolated RNA meant that expressed TCRB transcripts were sequenced. TCRdb's copy holds only in-frame clones and misses some; the assay was immunoSEQ multiplex PCR. The sample shows some 250,000 clones, roughly a tenth of them seen only once. Antigen specificity for these receptors is unknown. Specimen: naive CD4+ T cells from blood. These TCRs come from a man aged 25-40 years with type 1 diabetes.

This chain joins TRBV7-2 and TRBJ1-2; TRBD1 might be the D (5 bases). Germline CDR1 is SGHTA and CDR2 is FQGNSA. The CDR3 loop spans 13 amino acids. Trimming took off 5 bases at V and 5 bases at J, with 12 bases between the two ends. Here the CDR3 reads CASSLGGWYGYTF. The CDR3 DNA reads as TGTGCCAGCAGCCTTGGGGGGTGGTATGGCTACACCTTC.

V usage is TRBV9 and J usage is TRBJ2-2; D is perhaps TRBD1 (6 bases). CDR3 length: 16 amino acids. V lost 3 bases to trimming and J lost 4 bases, with 16 bases between them. Per the germline V gene, CDR1 is SGDLS and CDR2 is YYNGEE. The CDR3 DNA is TGTGCCAGCAGCGGGGGGCTCGCGTTTGGCACCGGGGAGCTGTTTTTT. Amino acid sequence: CASSGGLAFGTGELFF.

This clone was detected a few times. V is TRBV7-9 and J is TRBJ1-2, with D possibly TRBD1 on 5 matching bases. This CDR3 has 13 amino acids. Germline V gene lookup returns CDR1 SEHNR and CDR2 FQNEAQ (reference sequence). V gave up 6 bases and J gave up 4 bases, with 12 bases separating them. In DNA, the CDR3 is TGTGCCAGCAGTCGCAGGGATTCCTATGGCTACACCTTC. This gives the protein CASSRRDSYGYTF.

This clone was observed a handful of times. The chain couples TRBV6-6 to TRBJ1-5, with D perhaps TRBD1 (5 bases). There are 13 residues in the CDR3. Germline V gene data show CDR1 as MNHNY and CDR2 as SVGAGI (reference sequence). Trimming took 7 bases from V and 4 from J, leaving 11 bases between them. CDR3 DNA sequence: TGTGCCAGCACCCATCGGGGGAATCAGCCCCAGCATTTT. Protein product: CASTHRGNQPQHF.

This clone was seen a few times. J is TRBJ1-2 and V is TRBV28, with TRBD1 matching over 7 bases. Trimming at V came to 8 bases and at J to 8 bases, leaving 17 bases not matched to a gene. Looked up from germline, CDR1 is MDHEN and CDR2 is SYDVKM. The CDR3 totals 15 residues. In DNA, the CDR3 is TGTGCCAGCGGAACAGGGGAGATTTATATAGTGGGCTACACCTTC. Amino acids: CASGTGEIYIVGYTF.

This clone was observed a single time. The J gene is TRBJ1-6, the V gene TRBV6-5; the D gene is possibly TRBD1 (5 bases). V gave up 6 bases and J gave up 5 bases, with 8 bases separating them. This CDR3 is built from 13 residues. Looked up from germline, CDR1 is MNHEY and CDR2 is SVGAGI. CDR3 region: CASRRQHNSPLHF. CDR3 sequence (DNA): TGTGCCAGCAGGAGACAGCATAATTCACCCCTCCACTTT.

In its sample, this clone was seen a few times. V is TRBV7-2 and J is TRBJ2-2; D is undetermined. Trimming took off 0 bases at V and 2 bases at J, with 7 bases between the two ends. CDR3 length: 15 residues. Per germline, CDR1 SGHTA and CDR2 FQGNSA. The CDR3 loop reads CASSLAPTNTGELFF. The CDR3 DNA reads as TGTGCCAGCAGCTTAGCACCGACTAACACCGGGGAGCTGTTTTTT.

This clone was found a few times. The rearrangement joins TRBV7-2 to TRBJ2-6; 12 nucleotides agree with TRBD1. J was trimmed by 4 bases and V by 5 bases; bases with no gene match: 9. Germline lookup yields CDR1 SGHTA and CDR2 FQGNSA. CDR3 size: 18 residues. CDR3 in DNA: TGTGCCAGCAGCACGGGACAGGGGGCAGGTTTGGGGGCCAACGTCCTGACTTTC. Translating it yields CASSTGQGAGLGANVLTF.

V and J are TRBV18 and TRBJ1-4; a possible D gene is TRBD1 (5 bases). The length of the CDR3 is 15 residues. V dropped 2 bases and J dropped 8 bases, with 15 bases sitting between them. Per germline, CDR1 KGHSH and CDR2 LQKENI. This CDR3 is CASSPFGRVEEKLFF. DNA of the CDR3: TGTGCCAGCTCACCATTTGGCAGGGTCGAAGAAAAACTGTTTTTT.

The chain carries TRBV5-1 and TRBJ2-3; 9 bases map to TRBD2. V trimming: 3 bases; J trimming: 5 bases; junction bases outside the gene matches: 7. The CDR3 has 15 residues. Germline V lookup: CDR1 SGHRS, CDR2 YFSETQ. CDR3 nucleotides: TGCGCCAGCAGCTACTTAGCGGGGGTGGAAGATACGCAGTATTTT. Amino acids: CASSYLAGVEDTQYF.

The chain has TRBV4-3 and TRBJ2-2; D gene ambiguous. V lost 0 bases and J lost 1, with 6 bases in between. Germline CDR1 and CDR2: LGHNA and YSLEER. This CDR3 has 15 residues. Here the CDR3 reads CASSQDLVNTGELFF. The DNA of the CDR3 is TGCGCCAGCAGCCAAGATCTCGTGAACACCGGGGAGCTGTTTTTT.

The V gene is TRBV12-5, the J gene TRBJ1-1; D gene unclear. The V end lost 5 bases, the J end lost 0 bases, and 10 bases lay between the germline ends. CDR1 LGHNT and CDR2 FRNRAP come from the germline V gene. This CDR3 has 14 amino acids. This chain's CDR3 is CASGNRDLNTEAFF. In DNA form, the CDR3 reads TGTGCTAGTGGTAACCGGGATTTGAACACTGAAGCTTTCTTT. The full variable domain, completed using reference TRBV12-5 and TRBJ1-1, is DARVTQTPRHKVTEMGQEVTMRCQPILGHNTVFWYRQTMMQGLELLAYFRNRAPLDDSGMPKDRFSAEMPDATLATLKIQPSEPRDSAVYFCASGNRDLNTEAFFGQGTRLTVV.

This clone has a handful of counts. This chain uses TRBV7-6 with TRBJ1-1, with D possibly being TRBD1 (6 bases). Trimming took off 1 base at V and 6 bases at J, with 9 bases between the two ends. There are 13 residues in the CDR3. Germline loops: CDR1 SGHVS, CDR2 FNYEAQ. The DNA for the CDR3 is TGTGCCAGCAGCTTAGGAGGGGGAGCTGAAGCTTTCTTT. The encoded protein is CASSLGGGAEAFF.

The chain recombines TRBV7-9 with TRBJ2-2; TRBD2 aligns across 13 bases. The length of the CDR3 is 16 residues. The V segment lost 5 bases and the J segment 4 bases; nucleotides outside the gene matches: 4. CDR1 and CDR2 (germline): SEHNR, FQNEAQ (reference sequence). CDR3 sequence reads: CASSPRTSGGTGELFF. DNA for the CDR3: TGTGCCAGCAGCCCACGGACTAGCGGGGGCACCGGGGAGCTGTTTTTT.

A word on this clone: This specimen includes other DNA sequences encoding the same CDR3. The chain is built from TRBV9 and TRBJ2-7; 11 bases line up with TRBD2. This CDR3 contains 14 residues. V lost 1 base, J lost 3 bases, and 0 bases stayed unmatched. CDR1 is SGDLS and CDR2 is YYNGEE in the germline V gene. The CDR3 DNA sequence: TGTGCCAGCAGCGTAACTAGCGGGAGCTACGAGCAGTACTTC. This sequence encodes CASSVTSGSYEQYF.

This clone was seen a few times. Other DNA sequences in this specimen translate into the identical CDR3. The chain employs TRBV5-1 and TRBJ2-1; D is unclear. The CDR3 length is 13 residues. CDR1 is SGHRS, CDR2 YFSETQ, per germline. The V gene lost 0 bases and the J gene lost 4 bases, with 5 bases spanning the gap. The CDR3 sequence is CASSLDSYNEQFF. CDR3 in DNA: TGCGCCAGCAGCTTGGACAGTTACAATGAGCAGTTCTTC. Supplemented by reference TRBV5-1 and TRBJ2-1, the full variable domain reads KAGVTQTPRYLIKTRGQQVTLSCSPISGHRSVSWYQQTPGQGLQFLFEYFSETQRNKGNFPGRFSGRQFSNSRSEMNVSTLELGDSALYLCASSLDSYNEQFFGPGTRLTVL.

The chain carries TRBV5-1 and TRBJ1-1; D is unclear. The V gene lost 5 bases and the J gene lost 1 base, with 9 bases spanning the gap. The CDR3 extends over 13 amino acids. Germline V CDR1 and CDR2: SGHRS, YFSETQ. CDR3 bases: TGCGCCAGCAGGTTAGTTACGAACACTGAAGCTTTCTTT. This codes for CASRLVTNTEAFF.

The chain's CDR3 is CASSPGESGLNEQFF. CDR3 DNA sequence: TGTGCCAGCAGCCCAGGTGAGAGCGGCCTCAATGAGCAGTTCTTC. The chain combines TRBV7-9 with TRBJ2-1; D is possibly TRBD2 (5 bases). CDR3 length: 15 residues. V dropped 5 bases and J dropped 6 bases, with 17 bases sitting between them. The germline CDR1 and CDR2 sequences are SEHNR and FQNEAQ (reference sequence).